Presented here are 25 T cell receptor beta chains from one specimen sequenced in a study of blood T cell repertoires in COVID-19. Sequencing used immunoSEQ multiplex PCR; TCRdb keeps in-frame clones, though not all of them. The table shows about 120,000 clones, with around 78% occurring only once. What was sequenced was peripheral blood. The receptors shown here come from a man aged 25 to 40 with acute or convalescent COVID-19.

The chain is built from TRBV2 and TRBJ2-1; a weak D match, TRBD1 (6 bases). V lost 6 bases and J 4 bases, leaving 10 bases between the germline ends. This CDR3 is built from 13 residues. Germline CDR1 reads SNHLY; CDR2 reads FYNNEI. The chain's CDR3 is CASRDSLYNEQFF. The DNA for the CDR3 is TGTGCCAGCAGGGACAGCCTTTACAATGAGCAGTTCTTC.

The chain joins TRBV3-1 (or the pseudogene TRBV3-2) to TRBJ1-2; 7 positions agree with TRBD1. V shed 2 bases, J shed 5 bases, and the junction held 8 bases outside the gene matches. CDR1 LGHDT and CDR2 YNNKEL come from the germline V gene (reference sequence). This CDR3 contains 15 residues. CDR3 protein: CASSQLDRSGYGYTF. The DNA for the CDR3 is TGTGCCAGCAGCCAATTGGACAGGTCTGGGTATGGCTACACCTTC.

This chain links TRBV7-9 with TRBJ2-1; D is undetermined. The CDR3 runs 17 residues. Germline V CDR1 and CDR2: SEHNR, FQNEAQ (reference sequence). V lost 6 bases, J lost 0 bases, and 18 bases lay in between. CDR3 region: CASSPSYAHSSYNEQFF. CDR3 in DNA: TGTGCCAGCAGTCCGAGTTACGCCCACAGCTCCTACAATGAGCAGTTCTTC.

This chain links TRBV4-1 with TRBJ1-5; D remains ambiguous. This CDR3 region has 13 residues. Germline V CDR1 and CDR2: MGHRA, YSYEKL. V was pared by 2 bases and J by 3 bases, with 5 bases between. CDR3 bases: TGCGCCAGCAGCCAACCGGTCAATCAGCCCCAGCATTTT. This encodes CASSQPVNQPQHF.

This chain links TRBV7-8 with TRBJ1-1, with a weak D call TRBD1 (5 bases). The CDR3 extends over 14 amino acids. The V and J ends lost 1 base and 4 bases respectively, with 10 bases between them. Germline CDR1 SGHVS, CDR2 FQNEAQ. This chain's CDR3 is CASSLGFGGTEAFF. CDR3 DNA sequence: TGTGCCAGCAGCTTAGGGTTCGGGGGCACTGAAGCTTTCTTT.

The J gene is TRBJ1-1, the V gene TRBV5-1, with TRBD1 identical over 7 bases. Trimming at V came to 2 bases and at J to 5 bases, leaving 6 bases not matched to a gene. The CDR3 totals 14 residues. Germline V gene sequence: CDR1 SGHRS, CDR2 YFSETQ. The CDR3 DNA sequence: TGCGCCAGCAGCTTTCAGACAGGGAGTACTGAAGCTTTCTTT. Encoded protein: CASSFQTGSTEAFF.

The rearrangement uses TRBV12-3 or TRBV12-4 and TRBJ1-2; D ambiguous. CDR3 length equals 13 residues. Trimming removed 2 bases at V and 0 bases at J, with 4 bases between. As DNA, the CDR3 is TGTGCCAGCAGTTTAACAGCTAACTATGGCTACACCTTC. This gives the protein CASSLTANYGYTF.

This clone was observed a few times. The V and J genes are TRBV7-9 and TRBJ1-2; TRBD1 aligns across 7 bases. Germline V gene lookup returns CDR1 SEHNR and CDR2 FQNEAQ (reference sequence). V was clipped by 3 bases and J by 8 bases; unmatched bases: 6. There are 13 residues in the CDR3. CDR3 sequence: CASSFPAGQGYTF. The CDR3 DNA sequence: TGTGCCAGCAGCTTTCCCGCGGGACAGGGCTACACCTTC.

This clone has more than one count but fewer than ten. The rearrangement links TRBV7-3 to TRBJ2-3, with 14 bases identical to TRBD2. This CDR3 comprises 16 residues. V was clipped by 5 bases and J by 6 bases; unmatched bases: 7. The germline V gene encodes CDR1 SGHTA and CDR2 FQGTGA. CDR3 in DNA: TGTGCCAGCAGCGCGGGACTAGCGGGAGATAGGGATACGCAGTATTTT. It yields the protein CASSAGLAGDRDTQYF.

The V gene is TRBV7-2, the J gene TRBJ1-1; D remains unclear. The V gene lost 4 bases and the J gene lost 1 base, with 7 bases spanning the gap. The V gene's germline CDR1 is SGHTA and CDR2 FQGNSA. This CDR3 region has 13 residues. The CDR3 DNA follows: TGTGCCAGCAGCTATACAAGGAACACTGAAGCTTTCTTT. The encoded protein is CASSYTRNTEAFF.

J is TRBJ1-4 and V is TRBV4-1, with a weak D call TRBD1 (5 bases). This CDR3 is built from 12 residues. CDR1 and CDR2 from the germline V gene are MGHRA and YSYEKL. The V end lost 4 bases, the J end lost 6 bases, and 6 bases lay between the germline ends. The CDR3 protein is CASSPTDEKLFF. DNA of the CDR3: TGCGCCAGCAGCCCGACAGATGAAAAACTGTTTTTT.

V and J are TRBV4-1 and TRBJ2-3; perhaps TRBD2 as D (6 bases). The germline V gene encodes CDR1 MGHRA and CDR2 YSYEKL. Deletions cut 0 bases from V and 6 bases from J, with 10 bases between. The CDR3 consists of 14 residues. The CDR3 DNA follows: TGCGCCAGCAGCCAAGAACTAGCATCCGATACGCAGTATTTT. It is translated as CASSQELASDTQYF.

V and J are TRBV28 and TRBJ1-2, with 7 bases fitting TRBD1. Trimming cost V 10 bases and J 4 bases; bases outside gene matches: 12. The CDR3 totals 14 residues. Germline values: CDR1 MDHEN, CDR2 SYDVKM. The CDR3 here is CATRQGLFSYGYTF. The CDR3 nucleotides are TGTGCCACCAGACAGGGCCTTTTTAGCTATGGCTACACCTTC.

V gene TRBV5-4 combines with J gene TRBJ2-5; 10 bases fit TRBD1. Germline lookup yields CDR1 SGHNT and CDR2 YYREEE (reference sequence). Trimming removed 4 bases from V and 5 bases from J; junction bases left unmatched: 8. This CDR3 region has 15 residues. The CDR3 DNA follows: TGTGCCAGCAGCAACCGACAGGGGGCGGGTGAGACCCAGTACTTC. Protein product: CASSNRQGAGETQYF.

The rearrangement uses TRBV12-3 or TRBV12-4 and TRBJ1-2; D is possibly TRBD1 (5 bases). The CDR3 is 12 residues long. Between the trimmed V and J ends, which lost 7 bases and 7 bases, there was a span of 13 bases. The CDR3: CASTRRGLGYTF. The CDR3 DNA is TGTGCCAGCACCAGAAGGGGTCTTGGCTACACCTTC.

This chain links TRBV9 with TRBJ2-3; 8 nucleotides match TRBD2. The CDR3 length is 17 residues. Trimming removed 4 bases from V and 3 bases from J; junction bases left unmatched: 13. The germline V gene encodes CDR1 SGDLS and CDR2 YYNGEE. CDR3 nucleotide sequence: TGTGCCAGCAGCTCAAACCGGGATCCGGGGGGGACAGATACGCAGTATTTT. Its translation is CASSSNRDPGGTDTQYF.

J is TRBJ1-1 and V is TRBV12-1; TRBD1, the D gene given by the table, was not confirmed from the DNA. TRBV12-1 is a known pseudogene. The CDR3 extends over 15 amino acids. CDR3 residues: CASSPRTESNTEAFF. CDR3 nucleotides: TGTGCCAGCAGCCCTCGGACAGAGTCTAACACTGAAGCTTTCTTT.

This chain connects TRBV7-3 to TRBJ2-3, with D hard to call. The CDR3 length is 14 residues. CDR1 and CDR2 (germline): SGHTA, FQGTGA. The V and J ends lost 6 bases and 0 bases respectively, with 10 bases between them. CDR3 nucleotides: TGTGCCAGCAGACGAGAGATTAGCACAGATACGCAGTATTTT. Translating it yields CASRREISTDTQYF.

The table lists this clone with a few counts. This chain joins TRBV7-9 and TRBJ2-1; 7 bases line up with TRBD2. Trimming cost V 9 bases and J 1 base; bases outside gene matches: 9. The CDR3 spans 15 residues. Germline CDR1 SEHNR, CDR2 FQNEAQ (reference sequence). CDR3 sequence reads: CASLRGDLSYNEQFF. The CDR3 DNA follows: TGTGCCAGTCTCCGGGGGGATTTGTCCTACAATGAGCAGTTCTTC.

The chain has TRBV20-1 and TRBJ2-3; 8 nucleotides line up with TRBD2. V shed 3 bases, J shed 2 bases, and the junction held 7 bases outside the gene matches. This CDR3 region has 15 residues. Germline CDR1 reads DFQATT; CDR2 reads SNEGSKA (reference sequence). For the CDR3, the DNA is TGCAGTGCTAGTACTGCGGGGGGCCACACAGATACGCAGTATTTT. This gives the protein CSASTAGGHTDTQYF.

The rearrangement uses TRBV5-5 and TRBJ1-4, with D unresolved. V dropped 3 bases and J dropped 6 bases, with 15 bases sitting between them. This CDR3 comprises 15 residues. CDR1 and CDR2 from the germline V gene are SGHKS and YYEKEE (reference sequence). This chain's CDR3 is CASSSAGHPDEKLFF. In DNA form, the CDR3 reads TGTGCCAGCAGCTCTGCAGGTCACCCGGATGAAAAACTGTTTTTT.

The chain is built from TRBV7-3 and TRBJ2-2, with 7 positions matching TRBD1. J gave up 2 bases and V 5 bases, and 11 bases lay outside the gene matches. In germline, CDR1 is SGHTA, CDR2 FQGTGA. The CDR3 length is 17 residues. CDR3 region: CASSKSGTENNTGELFF. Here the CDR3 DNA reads TGTGCCAGCAGCAAATCCGGGACAGAAAATAACACCGGGGAGCTGTTTTTT.

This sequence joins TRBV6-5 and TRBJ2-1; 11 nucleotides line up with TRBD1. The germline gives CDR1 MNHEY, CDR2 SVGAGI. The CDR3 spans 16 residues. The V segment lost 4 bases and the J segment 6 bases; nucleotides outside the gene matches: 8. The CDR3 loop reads CASSLFRDRGFNEQFF. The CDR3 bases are TGTGCCAGCAGTTTATTCCGGGACAGGGGGTTCAATGAGCAGTTCTTC.

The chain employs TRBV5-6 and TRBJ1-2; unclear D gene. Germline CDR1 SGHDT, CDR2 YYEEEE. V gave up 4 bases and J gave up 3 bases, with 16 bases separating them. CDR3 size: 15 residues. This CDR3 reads CASSPAIGVDYGYTF. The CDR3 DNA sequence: TGTGCCAGCAGCCCTGCCATCGGGGTTGACTATGGCTACACCTTC. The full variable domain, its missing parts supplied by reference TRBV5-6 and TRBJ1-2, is DAGVTQSPTHLIKTRGQQVTLRCSPKSGHDTVSWYQQALGQGPQFIFQYYEEEERQRGNFPDRFSGHQFPNYSSELNVNALLLGDSALYLCASSPAIGVDYGYTFGSGTRLTVV.

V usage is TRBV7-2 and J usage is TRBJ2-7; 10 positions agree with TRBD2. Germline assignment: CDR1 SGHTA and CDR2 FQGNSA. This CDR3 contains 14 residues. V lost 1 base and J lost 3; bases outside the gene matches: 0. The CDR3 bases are TGTGCCAGCAGCTTAGTAGCGGGGGGCTACGAGCAGTACTTC. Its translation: CASSLVAGGYEQYF.